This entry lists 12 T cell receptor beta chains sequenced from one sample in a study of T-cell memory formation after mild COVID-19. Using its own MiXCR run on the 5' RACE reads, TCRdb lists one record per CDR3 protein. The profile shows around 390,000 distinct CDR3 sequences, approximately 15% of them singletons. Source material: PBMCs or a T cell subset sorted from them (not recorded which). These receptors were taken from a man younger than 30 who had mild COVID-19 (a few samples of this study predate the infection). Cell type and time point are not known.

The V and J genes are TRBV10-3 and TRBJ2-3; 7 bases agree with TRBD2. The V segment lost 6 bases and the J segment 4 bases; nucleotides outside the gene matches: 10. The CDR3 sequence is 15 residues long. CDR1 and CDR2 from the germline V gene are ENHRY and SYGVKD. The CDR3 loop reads CAISRGDPGSDTQYF. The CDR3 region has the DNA TGTGCCATCAGCCGGGGGGACCCGGGATCAGATACGCAGTATTTT.

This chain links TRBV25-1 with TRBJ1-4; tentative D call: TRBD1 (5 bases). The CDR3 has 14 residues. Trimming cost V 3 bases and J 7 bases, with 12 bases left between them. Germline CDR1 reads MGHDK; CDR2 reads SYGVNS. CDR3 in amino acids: CASSDLGRVEKLFF. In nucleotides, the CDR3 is TGTGCCAGCAGTGATCTGGGGCGGGTTGAAAAACTGTTTTTT. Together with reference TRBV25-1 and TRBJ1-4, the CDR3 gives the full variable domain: EADIYQTPRYLVIGTGKKITLECSQTMGHDKMYWYQQDPGMELHLIHYSYGVNSTEKGDLSSESTVSRIRTEHFPLTLESARPSHTSQYLCASSDLGRVEKLFFGSGTQLSVL.

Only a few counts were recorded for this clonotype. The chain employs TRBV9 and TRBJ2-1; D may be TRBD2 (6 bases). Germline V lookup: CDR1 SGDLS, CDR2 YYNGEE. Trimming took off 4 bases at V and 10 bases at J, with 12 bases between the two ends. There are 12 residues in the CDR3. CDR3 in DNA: TGTGCCAGCAGCCCGAGGGAGGCAGAGCAGTTCTTC. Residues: CASSPREAEQFF.

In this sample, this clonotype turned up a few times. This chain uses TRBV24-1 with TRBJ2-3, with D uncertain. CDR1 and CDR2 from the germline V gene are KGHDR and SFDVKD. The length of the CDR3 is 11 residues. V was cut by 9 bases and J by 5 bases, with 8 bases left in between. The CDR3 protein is CATGRGDTQYF. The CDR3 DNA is TGTGCCACCGGCCGTGGAGATACGCAGTATTTT.

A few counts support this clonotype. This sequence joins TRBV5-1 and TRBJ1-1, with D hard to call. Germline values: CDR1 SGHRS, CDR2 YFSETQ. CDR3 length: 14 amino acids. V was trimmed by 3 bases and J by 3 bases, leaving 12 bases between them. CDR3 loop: CASSSGGRDTEAFF. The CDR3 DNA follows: TGCGCCAGCAGCTCTGGAGGGAGAGACACTGAAGCTTTCTTT.

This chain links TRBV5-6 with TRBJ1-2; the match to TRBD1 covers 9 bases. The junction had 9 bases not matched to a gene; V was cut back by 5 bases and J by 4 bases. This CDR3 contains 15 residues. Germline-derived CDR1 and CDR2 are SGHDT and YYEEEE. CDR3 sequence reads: CASRRQGEGSYGYTF. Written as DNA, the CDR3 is TGTGCCAGCAGGAGACAGGGGGAAGGTAGCTATGGCTACACCTTC.

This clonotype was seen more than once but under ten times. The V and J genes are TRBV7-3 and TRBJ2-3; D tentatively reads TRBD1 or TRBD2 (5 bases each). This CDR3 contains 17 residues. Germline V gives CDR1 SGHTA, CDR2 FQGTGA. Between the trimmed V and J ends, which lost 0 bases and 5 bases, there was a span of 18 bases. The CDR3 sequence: CASSLTFGTTAKDTQYF. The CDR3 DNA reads TGTGCCAGCAGCTTAACGTTCGGGACGACTGCAAAAGATACGCAGTATTTT.

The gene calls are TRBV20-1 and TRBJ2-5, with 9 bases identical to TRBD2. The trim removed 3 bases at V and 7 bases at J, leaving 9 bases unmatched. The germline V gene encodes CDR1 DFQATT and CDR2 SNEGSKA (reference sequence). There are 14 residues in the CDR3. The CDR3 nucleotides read TGCAGTGCTAGGATTAGCGGGGGCCGGGGGACCCAGTACTTC. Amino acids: CSARISGGRGTQYF.

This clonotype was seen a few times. This CDR3 reads CASSLAGTGSSGNTIYF. The CDR3 coding sequence is TGCGCCAGCAGCTTGGCGGGGACAGGGAGCTCTGGAAACACCATATATTTT. The chain combines TRBV5-1 with TRBJ1-3; TRBD1 matches 9 bases. Germline values: CDR1 SGHRS, CDR2 YFSETQ. V lost 0 bases to trimming and J lost 0 bases; unmatched junction nucleotides: 4. The CDR3 loop spans 17 amino acids.

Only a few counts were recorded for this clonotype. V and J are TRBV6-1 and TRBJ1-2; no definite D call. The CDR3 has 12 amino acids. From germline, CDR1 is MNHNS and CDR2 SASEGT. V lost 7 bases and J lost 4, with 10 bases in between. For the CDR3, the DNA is TGTGCCAGCACCCAAGATGCCTATGGCTACACCTTC. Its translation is CASTQDAYGYTF.

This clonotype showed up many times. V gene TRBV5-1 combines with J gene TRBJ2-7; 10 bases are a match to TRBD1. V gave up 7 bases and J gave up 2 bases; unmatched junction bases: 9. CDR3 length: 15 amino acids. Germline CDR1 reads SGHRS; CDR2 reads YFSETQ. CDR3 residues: CASHPGTGVPYEQYF. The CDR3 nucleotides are TGCGCCAGCCACCCCGGGACAGGGGTCCCCTACGAGCAGTACTTC. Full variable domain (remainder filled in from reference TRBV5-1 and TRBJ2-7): KAGVTQTPRYLIKTRGQQVTLSCSPISGHRSVSWYQQTPGQGLQFLFEYFSETQRNKGNFPGRFSGRQFSNSRSEMNVSTLELGDSALYLCASHPGTGVPYEQYFGPGTRLTVT.

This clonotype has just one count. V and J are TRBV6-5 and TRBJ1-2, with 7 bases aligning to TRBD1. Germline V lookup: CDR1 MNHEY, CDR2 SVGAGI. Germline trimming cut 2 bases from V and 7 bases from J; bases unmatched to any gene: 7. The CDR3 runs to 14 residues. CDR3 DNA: TGTGCCAGCAGTTACCGTGGGACAGTAGCTGGCTACACCTTC. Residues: CASSYRGTVAGYTF.